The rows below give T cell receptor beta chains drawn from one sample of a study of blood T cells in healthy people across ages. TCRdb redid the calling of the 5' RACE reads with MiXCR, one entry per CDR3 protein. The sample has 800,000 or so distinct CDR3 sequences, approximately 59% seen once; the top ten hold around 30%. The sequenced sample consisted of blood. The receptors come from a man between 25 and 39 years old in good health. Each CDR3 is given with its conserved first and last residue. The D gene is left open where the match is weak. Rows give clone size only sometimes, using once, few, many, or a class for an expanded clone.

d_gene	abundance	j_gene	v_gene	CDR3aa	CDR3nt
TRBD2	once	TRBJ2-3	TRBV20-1	CSASMVAGGRSTDTQYF	TGCAGTGCTAGTATGGTAGCGGGGGGGAGAAGCACAGATACGCAGTATTTT
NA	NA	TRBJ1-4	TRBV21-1	CASSHPGEGGGCTTNEKLFF	TGTGCCAGCAGCCACCCTGGGGAGGGCGGGGGATGCACAACTAATGAAAAACTGTTTTTT
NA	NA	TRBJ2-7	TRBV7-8	CASSFQGLAEQYF	TGTGCCAGCAGCTTTCAGGGGCTCGCCGAGCAGTACTTC
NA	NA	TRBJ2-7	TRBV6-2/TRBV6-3	CASSYPTDGSPHYEQYF	TGTGCCAGCAGTTACCCTACAGACGGATCCCCTCACTACGAGCAGTACTTC
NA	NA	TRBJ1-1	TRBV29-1	CSVDVNVGGRTEAFF	TGCAGCGTTGACGTTAACGTGGGGGGGAGAACTGAAGCTTTCTTT
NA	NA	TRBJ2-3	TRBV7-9	CASSFYAEIRLAGDTQYF	TGTGCCAGCAGCTTTTACGCGGAAATACGGCTAGCAGGGGATACGCAGTATTTT
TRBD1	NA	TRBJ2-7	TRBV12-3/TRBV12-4	CASSPQLGQGKHEQYF	TGTGCCAGCAGCCCGCAACTGGGACAGGGGAAACACGAGCAGTACTTC
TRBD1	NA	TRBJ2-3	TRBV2	CASSQQGNGADTQYF	TGTGCCAGCAGTCAACAGGGGAATGGGGCAGATACGCAGTATTTT
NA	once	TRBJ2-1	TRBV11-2	CASRPSRQGRGNEQFF	TGTGCCAGCAGACCCAGCAGACAGGGTCGGGGGAATGAGCAGTTCTTC
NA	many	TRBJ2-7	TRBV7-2	CASSSGYYEQYF	TGTGCCAGCAGCTCCGGTTACTACGAGCAGTACTTC
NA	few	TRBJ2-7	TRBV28	CASSEAPVGQYF	TGTGCCAGCAGTGAGGCCCCCGTGGGGCAGTACTTC
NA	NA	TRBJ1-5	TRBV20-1	CSAKGVRNQPQHF	TGCAGTGCTAAGGGGGTTCGCAATCAGCCCCAGCATTTT
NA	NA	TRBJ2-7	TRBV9	CASSGSGFEQYF	TGTGCCAGCAGCGGCAGTGGTTTTGAGCAGTACTTC
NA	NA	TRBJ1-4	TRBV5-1	CASSSQGGGANEKLFF	TGCGCCAGCAGCTCCCAGGGCGGTGGAGCTAATGAAAAACTGTTTTTT